Listed here are 24 T cell receptor beta chains from one sample, sequenced in a study of beta chain features in type 1 diabetes. The sequenced template was cDNA made from the entire isolated RNA. Generated by immunoSEQ multiplex PCR, the TCRdb table keeps only in-frame clones and is missing some. This sample yields about 290,000 clones, of which around 7.8% are seen a single time; approximately 1% belongs to the top ten. Material: central memory CD4+ T cells from blood. These receptors were collected from a woman between 18 and 30 years old in good health.

V is TRBV14 and J is TRBJ2-1; D is perhaps TRBD2 (5 bases). The CDR3 covers 13 residues. Germline CDR1 is SGHDN and CDR2 is FVKESK. V lost 2 bases and J 4 bases, leaving 6 bases between the germline ends. This chain's CDR3 is CASSQRTYNEQFF. CDR3 DNA sequence: TGTGCCAGCAGCCAAAGGACTTACAATGAGCAGTTCTTC.

Here the CDR3 DNA reads TGTGCCTGGAGTGGAAAAACAGCCAAAACCCCTAATGAAAAACTGTTTTTT. Its protein is CAWSGKTAKTPNEKLFF. The chain employs TRBV30 and TRBJ1-4, with D uncertain. Germline assignment: CDR1 GTSNPN and CDR2 SVGIG (reference sequence). V was trimmed by 1 base and J by 3 bases, leaving 18 bases between them. The CDR3 length is 17 residues.

The sample holds a few counts of this clone. This chain links TRBV4-3 with TRBJ2-3; D is uncertain. The CDR3 spans 16 residues. V was pared by 7 bases and J by 3 bases, with 20 bases between. CDR1 is LGHNA, CDR2 YSLEER, per germline. The CDR3 region has the DNA TGCGCCAGCAAAATGGACCCACAACTTGTAACAGATACGCAGTATTTT. Translation: CASKMDPQLVTDTQYF.

A few counts support this clone. The CDR3 sequence: CASRHRGLGTGELFF. The CDR3 bases are TGTGCCAGTAGACACAGGGGGCTTGGCACCGGGGAGCTGTTTTTT. The chain carries TRBV19 and TRBJ2-2; 9 nucleotides line up with TRBD1. The CDR3 extends over 15 amino acids. Germline V CDR1 and CDR2: LNHDA, SQIVND (reference sequence). The junction had 6 bases not matched to a gene; V was cut back by 6 bases and J by 4 bases.

This rearrangement joins TRBV7-3 to TRBJ2-5, with TRBD2 matching 12 bases. Germline lookup yields CDR1 SGHTA and CDR2 FQGTGA. V dropped 2 bases and J dropped 5; count of bases not matched to a gene: 6. The CDR3 is 16 residues long. Here the CDR3 reads CASSLGPTSGGETQYF. Written as DNA, the CDR3 is TGTGCCAGCAGCTTAGGCCCGACTAGCGGGGGCGAGACCCAGTACTTC. The full variable domain, rest sourced from reference TRBV7-3 and TRBJ2-5, is GAGVSQTPSNKVTEKGKYVELRCDPISGHTALYWYRQSLGQGPEFLIYFQGTGAADDSGLPNDRFFAVRPEGSVSTLKIQRTERGDSAVYLCASSLGPTSGGETQYFGPGTRLLVL.

V gene TRBV6-5 combines with J gene TRBJ2-1; D possibly corresponds to TRBD2 (6 bases). Germline V gene data show CDR1 as MNHEY and CDR2 as SVGAGI. This CDR3 spans 16 amino acids. V lost 2 bases and J lost 4, with 15 bases in between. The CDR3 nucleotides are TGTGCCAGCAGTTACGGGCTAGCGACCCCGTACAATGAGCAGTTCTTC. As protein: CASSYGLATPYNEQFF.

This clone was detected only a few times. The gene calls are TRBV19 and TRBJ1-6; D is unclear. V was trimmed by 5 bases and J by 7 bases, leaving 6 bases between them. Germline V gene sequence: CDR1 LNHDA, CDR2 SQIVND (reference sequence). The CDR3 runs 12 residues. The DNA of the CDR3 is TGTGCCAGTAGTCCCAGAAATTCACCCCTCCACTTT. It encodes CASSPRNSPLHF.

Remarks on this clone: Being one base from a much bigger clone, this may be a read error. The chain employs TRBV14 and TRBJ2-6; 7 nucleotides line up with TRBD1. V trimming: 1 base; J trimming: 5 bases; junction bases outside the gene matches: 20. The germline CDR1 and CDR2 sequences are SGHDN and FVKESK. The length of the CDR3 is 21 residues. The CDR3: CASSQVSGTASRVSRANVLTF. The CDR3 bases are TGTGCCAGCAGCCAAGTCTCCGGGACAGCCAGCAGGGTATCTAGGGCCAACGTCCTGACTTTC.

The gene calls are TRBV6-5 and TRBJ1-3, with D possibly TRBD1 on 6 matching bases. This CDR3 is 15 amino acids long. V lost 3 bases and J lost 3, with 12 bases in between. Per the germline V gene, CDR1 is MNHEY and CDR2 is SVGAGI. CDR3 sequence reads: CASSYAGQLGNTIYF. The CDR3 DNA is TGTGCCAGCAGTTATGCAGGACAGCTTGGAAACACCATATATTTT.

V and J are TRBV21-1 and TRBJ2-2. TRBV21-1 counts as a pseudogene. The CDR3 loop spans 16 amino acids. The CDR3 DNA sequence: TGTGCCAGCAGCTTGCCCGACCTAATCGTATCGGGGGAGCTGTTTTTT. Amino acid sequence: CASSLPDLIVSGELFF.

This clone was observed a few times. The chain has TRBV7-2 and TRBJ2-1; D not resolved. There are 15 residues in the CDR3. V shed 7 bases and J shed 0 bases, with 13 bases lying between them. Germline CDR1 is SGHTA and CDR2 is FQGNSA. The CDR3 coding sequence is TGTGCCAGCAAGGAACGAGGTACCTCCTACAATGAGCAGTTCTTC. It codes for CASKERGTSYNEQFF.

This rearrangement joins TRBV9 to TRBJ1-2, with D perhaps matching TRBD1 (5 bases). Germline values: CDR1 SGDLS, CDR2 YYNGEE. Trimming stripped 5 bases from V and 4 bases from J, with 21 bases between. This CDR3 region has 16 residues. CDR3 amino acids: CASRSLGTRSIYGYTF. The DNA of the CDR3 is TGTGCCAGCAGGAGCTTAGGGACCCGATCGATCTATGGCTACACCTTC.

The chain recombines TRBV7-9 with TRBJ2-2, with no clear D. The CDR3 spans 15 residues. V was pared by 2 bases and J by 4 bases, with 11 bases between. CDR1 is SEHNR and CDR2 is FQNEAQ in the germline V gene (reference sequence). CDR3 nucleotide sequence: TGTGCCAGCAGCTTAAAAAGACTCAGCACCGGGGAGCTGTTTTTT. It yields the protein CASSLKRLSTGELFF.

The genes are TRBV7-8 and TRBJ2-3; D may correspond to TRBD1 or TRBD2 (6 bases each). Germline values: CDR1 SGHVS, CDR2 FQNEAQ. Trimming shortened V by 3 bases and J by 5 bases, and 12 bases separated the two germline ends. The CDR3 runs 14 residues. Here the CDR3 DNA reads TGTGCCAGCAGCTTGTCGGGGGCCCGAGATACGCAGTATTTT. As protein: CASSLSGARDTQYF.

The chain uses TRBV28 and TRBJ2-1; D is possibly TRBD2 (6 bases). Germline CDR1 reads MDHEN; CDR2 reads SYDVKM. CDR3 length: 15 amino acids. The ends were cut back, 6 bases at V and 6 bases at J, with 18 bases in the middle. As DNA, the CDR3 is TGTGCCAGCAGCCTAACCGGGAGAAAATCCAATGAGCAGTTCTTC. This codes for CASSLTGRKSNEQFF.

V usage is TRBV29-1 and J usage is TRBJ1-2; the D is unclear. Germline lookup yields CDR1 SQVTM and CDR2 ANQGSEA. This CDR3 has 12 amino acids. V was clipped by 6 bases and J by 1 base, with 9 bases between them. CDR3 in amino acids: CSVLTDNYGYTF. Here the CDR3 DNA reads TGCAGCGTACTAACTGATAACTATGGCTACACCTTC.

The chain carries TRBV29-1 and TRBJ2-5, with D possibly being TRBD2 (6 bases). V was shortened by 4 bases and J by 2 bases, with 14 bases between the two germline ends. Germline V gene sequence: CDR1 SQVTM, CDR2 ANQGSEA. CDR3 length equals 14 residues. The chain's CDR3 is CSVGSRLAQETQYF. The DNA for the CDR3 is TGCAGCGTTGGATCCCGGCTAGCGCAAGAGACCCAGTACTTC.

The V and J genes are TRBV7-2 and TRBJ2-3; D is unclear. Germline V gives CDR1 SGHTA, CDR2 FQGNSA. V lost 1 base to trimming and J lost 2 bases, with 7 bases between them. This CDR3 has 14 residues. Here the CDR3 DNA reads TGTGCCAGCAGCTTAGACACATTCACAGATACGCAGTATTTT. It codes for CASSLDTFTDTQYF.

The sample holds a few counts of this clone. The V and J genes are TRBV28 and TRBJ1-2; perhaps TRBD1 as D (6 bases). This CDR3 has 16 residues. Per the germline V gene, CDR1 is MDHEN and CDR2 is SYDVKM. With 10 bases removed from V and 4 bases from J, the gap between germline ends came to 25 bases. CDR3: CAITGRDTALGYGYTF. DNA of the CDR3: TGTGCCATCACAGGCAGGGACACAGCTTTGGGCTATGGCTACACCTTC.

The V gene is TRBV6-1, the J gene TRBJ1-1; weak D call: TRBD1 (5 bases). The germline V gene has CDR1 MNHNS and CDR2 SASEGT. The CDR3 contains 11 residues. V shed 8 bases and J shed 6 bases, with 10 bases lying between them. The CDR3: CASRRQSEAFF. As DNA, the CDR3 is TGTGCCAGCCGACGACAGTCTGAAGCTTTCTTT.

This clone was counted a few times. This chain joins TRBV6-5 and TRBJ1-2, with 7 bases identical to TRBD1. CDR1 and CDR2 from the germline V gene are MNHEY and SVGAGI. The trim removed 2 bases at V and 8 bases at J, leaving 8 bases unmatched. This CDR3 contains 14 residues. CDR3 coding DNA: TGTGCCAGCAGTTACGCCGACAGGGCTGGGGGCTACACCTTC. Translation: CASSYADRAGGYTF.

This clone showed up just a few times. The junction differs from germline at one of its ends, possibly a read error. The genes are TRBV10-3 and TRBJ1-2; TRBD1 aligns across 7 bases. The length of the CDR3 is 14 residues. In germline, CDR1 is ENHRY, CDR2 SYGVKD. For the CDR3, the DNA is TGTGCCAGCAGTTACGGCGGGACAGTGAGGGACTACACCTTC. This gives the protein CASSYGGTVRDYTF.

This clone was counted a few times. Other DNA variants within this sample encode the same CDR3. The chain recombines TRBV7-9 with TRBJ2-1, with 7 bases fitting TRBD1. The germline V gene encodes CDR1 SEHNR and CDR2 FQNEAQ (reference sequence). V trimming: 5 bases; J trimming: 7 bases; junction bases outside the gene matches: 5. The length of the CDR3 is 13 residues. For the CDR3, the DNA is TGTGCCAGCAGCCTAACAGGGGCTAATGAGCAGTTCTTC. Protein: CASSLTGANEQFF.

A single count supports this clone. One junction end disagrees with the germline gene, perhaps due to a read error. V gene TRBV7-7 combines with J gene TRBJ2-1; TRBD2 might be the D (6 bases). The CDR3 covers 13 residues. The germline V gene encodes CDR1 SSHAT and CDR2 FNYEAQ (reference sequence). CDR3 sequence reads: CASSPGSGNEQFF. CDR3 DNA: TGTGCTAGCAGCCCCGGGAGTGGCAATGAGCAGTTCTTC. Variable domain in full (rest from reference TRBV7-7 and TRBJ2-1): GAGVSQSPRYKVTKRGQDVTLRCDPISSHATLYWYQQALGQGPEFLTYFNYEAQPDKSGLPSDRFSAERPEGSISTLTIQRTEQRDSAMYRCASSPGSGNEQFFGPGTRLTVL.